This record covers a single T cell receptor (beta chain). The identical CDR3 is also encoded by other nucleotide sequences in the sample. Participating donors were healthy, HIV-negative adults free of recent acute infections or vaccinations. Every one of the donors was a Caucasian adult that lived in Nashville, Tennessee. In the CD4+ fraction, cells were divided into CD45RA+ naive and CD45RA-negative memory subsets. V shed 4 bases and J shed 5 bases, with 5 bases lying between them. CDR1 and CDR2 (germline): ENHRY, SYGVKD. The length of the CDR3 is 11 residues. These data come from a study of shared clonotypes between healthy human individuals. As originally analysed: Owing to the provision of junction-only sequences devoid of quality scores by immunoSEQ, filtering differed. Here immunoSEQ multiplex PCR was the method, and the copy in TCRdb shows in-frame clones only, minus some. The V and J calls and clone size come from that table; D and trimming were worked out from the DNA. The sample yields approximately 980,000 clones, approximately 76% seen once.

Sequences were obtained from memory CD4+ T cells sorted from blood. Specified subset: CD45RA-negative fraction. This receptor was identified in a man between 18 and 29 years old in good health. V usage is TRBV10-3 and J usage is TRBJ1-1; D not resolved. The CDR3 spells CAISASTEAFF. The CDR3 bases are TGTGCCATCAGTGCCTCAACTGAAGCTTTCTTT.